This TCR beta chain emerged from a study of CD4 and CD8 cells across lung adenocarcinoma regions. TCRdb called the PCR reads again in MiXCR, with one record for every CDR3 protein. The sample has about 25,000 distinct CDR3 sequences, almost 50% seen once. CDR3 size: 18 residues. The V gene end was trimmed by 0 bases and the J gene end by 3 bases; junction bases not matched to a gene: 5. The V gene's germline CDR1 is ENHRY and CDR2 SYGVKD. This clonotype has at least ten counts. The sample was CD8+ T cells from the center of a lung tumor. The chain is built from TRBV10-3 and TRBJ2-3; TRBD2 matches 14 bases. The TCR originated in a male donor with lung adenocarcinoma. The CD4 and CD8 labels of this study may be unreliable. The CDR3, as DNA: TGTGCCATCAGTGAGTCGGGGACTAGCGGGAGATGGACAGATACGCAGTATTTT. This encodes CAISESGTSGRWTDTQYF.